This T cell receptor (beta chain) derives from a study of beta chain features in type 1 diabetes. This clone was seen a few times. Its antigen is still unknown. Study results and limitations: Type 1 diabetes patients had TCRB CDR3s that were shorter (moderately but significantly so) in all four CD4+ subsets.

Expressed TCRB transcripts got sequenced, as all isolated RNA was reverse transcribed. The protocol was immunoSEQ multiplex PCR, while the TCRdb copy is restricted to in-frame clones and leaves out a portion. The sample lists a few hundred thousand clones, 9.6% occurring once. The V gene's germline CDR1 is LGHNA and CDR2 YSLEER. CDR3 size: 16 residues. Trimming cost V 1 base and J 2 bases; bases outside gene matches: 3. The receptor was isolated from a man in his thirties or forties with type 1 diabetes. This rearrangement joins TRBV4-3 to TRBJ1-4; 8 bases map to TRBD1. The sample taken for sequencing was central memory CD4+ T cells from blood. Here the CDR3 DNA reads TGCGCCAGCAGCCAAGGACAGGGGCGGACTAATGAAAAACTGTTTTTT. This codes for CASSQGQGRTNEKLFF.